The rows below give T cell receptor beta chains drawn from one sample of a study of cytomegalovirus exposure and HLA in healthy donors. Only in-frame clones appear in the TCRdb table, and some are missing; sequencing was by immunoSEQ multiplex PCR. The table counts 40,000 to 50,000 clones; 1% to 1.5% lies in the top ten. Material for sequencing was PBMCs. The receptors come from a man aged 25 to 40 in good health and CMV-seronegative. CDR3s include the opening cysteine and the closing phenylalanine or tryptophan. The D gene is left open where the match is weak.

d_gene | j_gene | v_gene | CDR3nt | CDR3aa
NA | TRBJ1-1 | TRBV25-1 | TGTGCCAGCAGTGAACGAGGCGGTGAAGCTTTCTTT | CASSERGGEAFF
TRBD1 | TRBJ1-1 | TRBV29-1 | TGCAGCGTTACAGGGGACCACACTGAAGCTTTCTTT | CSVTGDHTEAFF
TRBD2 | TRBJ2-3 | TRBV13 | TGTGCCAGCAGCTTATTCCAGCGGGAGGCAGATACGCAGTATTTT | CASSLFQREADTQYF
TRBD1 | TRBJ1-2 | TRBV6-5 | TGTGCCAGCAGTTATGCGGACAGGGGCTCCTACACCTTC | CASSYADRGSYTF
TRBD1 | TRBJ2-2 | TRBV5-1 | TGCGCCAGCAGCTTGGTTGGGACAGAACTCACCGGGGAGCTGTTTTTT | CASSLVGTELTGELFF
TRBD1 | TRBJ1-2 | TRBV18 | TGTGCCAGCTCACAGGGGACAGGAGGTAACTATGGCTACACCTTC | CASSQGTGGNYGYTF
TRBD2 | TRBJ2-3 | TRBV5-1 | TGCGCCAGCAGCTTAGCGGGAGTCGGCCCGGATACGCAGTATTTT | CASSLAGVGPDTQYF
NA | TRBJ2-7 | TRBV29-1 | TGCAGCGCCGCCTCGGGAGTCTCCTACGAGCAGTACTTC | CSAASGVSYEQYF
TRBD2 | TRBJ2-1 | TRBV6-5 | TGTGCCAGCCAAAGAGCGGGACGGATAGGTGAGCAGTTCTTC | CASQRAGRIGEQFF
NA | TRBJ1-4 | TRBV6-6 | TGTGCCAGCAGTTTTGATGACAGAGAAAAACTGTTTTTT | CASSFDDREKLFF
TRBD2 | TRBJ2-5 | TRBV5-6 | TGTGCCAGCAGCTTGAGGATATTCTCTAGCGGGAGGGCCTGGGAGACCCAGTACTTC | CASSLRIFSSGRAWETQYF
TRBD1 | TRBJ1-1 | TRBV6-1 | TGTGCCAGCAGTCGAAGATTGGACAGGGACACTGAAGCTTTCTTT | CASSRRLDRDTEAFF
TRBD1 | TRBJ1-1 | TRBV29-1 | TGCAGCGTTAAACAGGGGGCGAACACTGAAGCTTTCTTT | CSVKQGANTEAFF
NA | TRBJ2-1 | TRBV5-1 | TGCGCCAGCTCCGACAGGCTATACAATGAGCAGTTCTTC | CASSDRLYNEQFF
NA | TRBJ1-2 | TRBV6-6 | TGTGCCAGCAGGGGCTTGGAGGCAGTGGGGTATGGCTACACCTTC | CASRGLEAVGYGYTF
TRBD1 | TRBJ1-2 | TRBV29-1 | TGCAGCGTAGCCGGGACAGGCCCTGATTTTTGGTATGGCTACACCTTC | CSVAGTGPDFWYGYTF
TRBD2 | TRBJ2-7 | TRBV5-4 | TGTGCCAGCAGCTTGTCGGCTAGCGGCTCCTACGAGCAGTACTTC | CASSLSASGSYEQYF
NA | TRBJ2-5 | TRBV25-1 | TGTGCCAGCAGTGGGCCGGGTGGATTGACCCAGTACTTC | CASSGPGGLTQYF
TRBD1 | TRBJ1-6 | TRBV9 | TGTGCCAGCAGCGTAGGGGACAGGGGCTCACCCCTCCACTTT | CASSVGDRGSPLHF
NA | TRBJ1-1 | TRBV25-1 | TGTGCCAGCAGTGACTGGAACAGGATAGCAGCTTTCTTT | CASSDWNRIAAFF
TRBD2 | TRBJ2-1 | TRBV18 | TGTGCCAGCTCACCCGGCGGGAGAATTTACAATGAGCAGTTCTTC | CASSPGGRIYNEQFF
TRBD2 | TRBJ2-1 | TRBV4-3 | TGCGCCAGCAGCCAAGAAGCAACTAGCGGGGGGATTTACAATGAGCAGTTCTTC | CASSQEATSGGIYNEQFF
NA | TRBJ2-1 | TRBV4-3 | TGCGCCAGCAGCCAAAACCCGGGACACACCCTCAATGAGCAGTTCTTC | CASSQNPGHTLNEQFF
NA | TRBJ2-7 | TRBV11-2 | TGTGCCAGCAGCTTAGTGGTTAGCGGCTACGAGCAGTACTTC | CASSLVVSGYEQYF
NA | TRBJ1-5 | TRBV30 | TGTGCCTGGAGTGTAGACCTTAGCAATCAGCACCAGCATTTT | CAWSVDLSNQHQHF
NA | TRBJ2-3 | TRBV7-9 | TGTGCCAGCAGCCCCATCCGGGGAGGGGGAGCCGGCACAGATACGCAGTATTTT | CASSPIRGGGAGTDTQYF
TRBD1 | TRBJ2-1 | TRBV29-1 | TGCAGCGTCCGGGACAGTCACTACAATGAGCAGTTCTTC | CSVRDSHYNEQFF
TRBD2 | TRBJ2-2 | TRBV9 | TGTGCCAGCAGCGTAGTCGGGAGGGCGAACACCGGGGAGCTGTTTTTT | CASSVVGRANTGELFF
NA | TRBJ1-3 | TRBV6-5 | TGTGCCAGCAGTCCGACAGGTCTCAGAGGAAACACCATATATTTT | CASSPTGLRGNTIYF
TRBD1 | TRBJ1-2 | TRBV29-1 | TGCAGCGCTCGACCGTCAACAGGGGGCGCCGAGGGCTACACCTTC | CSARPSTGGAEGYTF
NA | TRBJ1-2 | TRBV30 | TGTGCCTGGAGTGTAGACGGGGGCTACACCTTC | CAWSVDGGYTF
TRBD2 | TRBJ2-3 | TRBV6-1 | TGTGCCAGCAGTGACCAAGGACTAGTCGGCACAGATACGCAGTATTTT | CASSDQGLVGTDTQYF
TRBD1 | TRBJ2-5 | TRBV15 | TGTGCCACCCGGGGAGAACTCCAGGGGGCTGGGGAGACCCAGTACTTC | CATRGELQGAGETQYF
TRBD2 | TRBJ2-7 | TRBV28 | TGTGCCAGCAGTGAGGGGAGGGATAACGAGCAGTACTTC | CASSEGRDNEQYF
TRBD2 | TRBJ2-5 | TRBV30 | TGTGCCTGGAGTATGACTAGCGGGGGCTTAGAGACCCAGTACTTC | CAWSMTSGGLETQYF
TRBD2 | TRBJ2-5 | TRBV29-1 | TGCAGCGTTTTAGCGGGAGTCGGAGAGACCCAGTACTTC | CSVLAGVGETQYF
TRBD1 | TRBJ2-7 | TRBV7-6 | TGTGCCAGCAGCCCCGGGACAGGGGGCGAGCAGTACTTC | CASSPGTGGEQYF
TRBD1 | TRBJ2-5 | TRBV4-2 | TGTGCCAGCAGCCCAACGACCGGGACAGGGGGTGGGGAGACCCAGTACTTC | CASSPTTGTGGGETQYF
NA | TRBJ2-1 | TRBV4-2 | TGTGCCAGCAGCCAAGCCCAGCGGGCGGTTTTCAATGAGCAGTTCTTC | CASSQAQRAVFNEQFF
TRBD1 | TRBJ2-3 | TRBV4-3 | TGCGCCAGCAGCCAAGGGGACAGGGAGGCAGATACGCAGTATTTT | CASSQGDREADTQYF
TRBD1 | TRBJ2-7 | TRBV11-2 | TGTGCCAGCAGCTCGCTAACAGGGGGTCGAGACTACGAGCAGTACTTC | CASSSLTGGRDYEQYF
TRBD2 | TRBJ2-1 | TRBV7-9 | TGTGCCAGCAGCCTCGGACTAGTCAATGAGCAGTTCTTC | CASSLGLVNEQFF
NA | TRBJ2-7 | TRBV29-1 | TGCAGCGGGGGCAGGGTTGGTGAGCAGTACTTC | CSGGRVGEQYF
NA | TRBJ2-7 | TRBV7-9 | TGTGCCAGCAGCTTACGTGTAGACTCCCCATACGAGCAGTACTTC | CASSLRVDSPYEQYF
TRBD2 | TRBJ2-7 | TRBV28 | TGTGCCAGCAGCCTACTAGCGGGAGTTGCCGAGCAGTACTTC | CASSLLAGVAEQYF
TRBD1 | TRBJ1-2 | TRBV29-1 | TGCAGCGTGCCCGACAGGGACCACAACTATGGCTACACCTTC | CSVPDRDHNYGYTF
TRBD1 | TRBJ2-1 | TRBV6-1 | TGTGCCAGCAGTGAGGACAGGGGTCATGAGCAGTTCTTC | CASSEDRGHEQFF